Listed below are T cell receptor beta chains from one sample, sequenced in a study of regulatory T cells in long-lasting Graves disease. MiXCR was run by TCRdb on the multiplex PCR reads, yielding one entry per CDR3 protein. The data show over 350,000 distinct CDR3 sequences, with around 20% seen just once and under 25% held by the top ten. The material sequenced was peripheral blood mononuclear cells (PBMCs), taken when the disease was refractory, from a patient treated with antithyroid drugs. The receptors derive from a female donor with Graves disease. CDR3s leave out the opening cysteine and the closing phenylalanine or tryptophan. The order of the fields is V gene, CDR3 protein.

V gene: TRBV29-1
CDR3 protein: SVGRQNTEAF

V gene: TRBV6-9
CDR3 protein: ASSYPSAGYEQY

V gene: TRBV28
CDR3 protein: ASSPMGGQGVGYGYT

V gene: TRBV28
CDR3 protein: ASSRGDSFNSPLH

V gene: TRBV5-6
CDR3 protein: ASSLNSVEPQH

V gene: TRBV28
CDR3 protein: ASRVGTGGTTEAF

V gene: TRBV6-5
CDR3 protein: ASSYSGLEQY

V gene: TRBV7-3
CDR3 protein: ASSPSGVQETQY

V gene: TRBV20-1
CDR3 protein: SARDPGRSSYEQY

V gene: TRBV28
CDR3 protein: ASSLFWGWQPQH

V gene: TRBV7-9
CDR3 protein: ASSLGVDNQPQH

V gene: TRBV20-1
CDR3 protein: SARDKGSAGEQY

V gene: TRBV20-1
CDR3 protein: SAGYNSNQPQH

V gene: TRBV18
CDR3 protein: ASSPQGNAEAF

V gene: TRBV28
CDR3 protein: ASSPTGRATEAF

V gene: TRBV11-2
CDR3 protein: ASSLVGAETQY

V gene: TRBV6-2/TRBV6-3
CDR3 protein: ASIEAGSYAPYNEQF

V gene: TRBV5-5
CDR3 protein: ASSPGAGEQY

V gene: TRBV9
CDR3 protein: ASSGGLAGTGGLF

V gene: TRBV7-2
CDR3 protein: ASSLFSIAGGTGELF

V gene: TRBV20-1
CDR3 protein: SAATQNTGELF

V gene: TRBV5-6
CDR3 protein: ASTLRLGQTYGYT

V gene: TRBV2
CDR3 protein: ASGEGDGANVLT

V gene: TRBV6-5
CDR3 protein: ASSYLEGYEQY

V gene: TRBV6-1
CDR3 protein: ASRLAMNTEAF

V gene: TRBV7-6
CDR3 protein: ASSLGREGTGELF

V gene: TRBV20-1
CDR3 protein: SASPLAGGDTQY